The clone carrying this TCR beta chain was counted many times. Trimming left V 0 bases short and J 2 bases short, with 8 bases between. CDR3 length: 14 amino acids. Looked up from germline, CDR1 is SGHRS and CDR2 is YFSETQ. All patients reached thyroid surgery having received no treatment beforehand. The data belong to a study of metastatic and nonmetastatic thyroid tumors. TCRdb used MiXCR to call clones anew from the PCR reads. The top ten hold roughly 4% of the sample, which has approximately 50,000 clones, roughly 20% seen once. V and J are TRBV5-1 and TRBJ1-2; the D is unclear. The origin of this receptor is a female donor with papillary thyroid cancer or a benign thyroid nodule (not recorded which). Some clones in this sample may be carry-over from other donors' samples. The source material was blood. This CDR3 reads CASSLGGTNYGYTF. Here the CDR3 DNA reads TGCGCCAGCAGCTTGGGGGGAACGAACTATGGCTACACCTTC.